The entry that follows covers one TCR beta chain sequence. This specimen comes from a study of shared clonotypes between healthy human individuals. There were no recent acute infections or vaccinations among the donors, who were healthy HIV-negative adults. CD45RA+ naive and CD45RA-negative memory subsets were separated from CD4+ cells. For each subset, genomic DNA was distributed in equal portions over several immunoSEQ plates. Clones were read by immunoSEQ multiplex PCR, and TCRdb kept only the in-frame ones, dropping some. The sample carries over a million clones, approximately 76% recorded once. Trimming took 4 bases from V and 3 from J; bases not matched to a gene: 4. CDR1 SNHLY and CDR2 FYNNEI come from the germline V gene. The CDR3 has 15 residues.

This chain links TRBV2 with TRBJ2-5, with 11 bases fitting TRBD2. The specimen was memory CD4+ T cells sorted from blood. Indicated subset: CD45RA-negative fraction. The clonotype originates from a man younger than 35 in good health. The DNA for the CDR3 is TGTGCCAGCAGTGGTTCGGGACTAGCGGAAGAGACCCAGTACTTC. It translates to CASSGSGLAEETQYF.